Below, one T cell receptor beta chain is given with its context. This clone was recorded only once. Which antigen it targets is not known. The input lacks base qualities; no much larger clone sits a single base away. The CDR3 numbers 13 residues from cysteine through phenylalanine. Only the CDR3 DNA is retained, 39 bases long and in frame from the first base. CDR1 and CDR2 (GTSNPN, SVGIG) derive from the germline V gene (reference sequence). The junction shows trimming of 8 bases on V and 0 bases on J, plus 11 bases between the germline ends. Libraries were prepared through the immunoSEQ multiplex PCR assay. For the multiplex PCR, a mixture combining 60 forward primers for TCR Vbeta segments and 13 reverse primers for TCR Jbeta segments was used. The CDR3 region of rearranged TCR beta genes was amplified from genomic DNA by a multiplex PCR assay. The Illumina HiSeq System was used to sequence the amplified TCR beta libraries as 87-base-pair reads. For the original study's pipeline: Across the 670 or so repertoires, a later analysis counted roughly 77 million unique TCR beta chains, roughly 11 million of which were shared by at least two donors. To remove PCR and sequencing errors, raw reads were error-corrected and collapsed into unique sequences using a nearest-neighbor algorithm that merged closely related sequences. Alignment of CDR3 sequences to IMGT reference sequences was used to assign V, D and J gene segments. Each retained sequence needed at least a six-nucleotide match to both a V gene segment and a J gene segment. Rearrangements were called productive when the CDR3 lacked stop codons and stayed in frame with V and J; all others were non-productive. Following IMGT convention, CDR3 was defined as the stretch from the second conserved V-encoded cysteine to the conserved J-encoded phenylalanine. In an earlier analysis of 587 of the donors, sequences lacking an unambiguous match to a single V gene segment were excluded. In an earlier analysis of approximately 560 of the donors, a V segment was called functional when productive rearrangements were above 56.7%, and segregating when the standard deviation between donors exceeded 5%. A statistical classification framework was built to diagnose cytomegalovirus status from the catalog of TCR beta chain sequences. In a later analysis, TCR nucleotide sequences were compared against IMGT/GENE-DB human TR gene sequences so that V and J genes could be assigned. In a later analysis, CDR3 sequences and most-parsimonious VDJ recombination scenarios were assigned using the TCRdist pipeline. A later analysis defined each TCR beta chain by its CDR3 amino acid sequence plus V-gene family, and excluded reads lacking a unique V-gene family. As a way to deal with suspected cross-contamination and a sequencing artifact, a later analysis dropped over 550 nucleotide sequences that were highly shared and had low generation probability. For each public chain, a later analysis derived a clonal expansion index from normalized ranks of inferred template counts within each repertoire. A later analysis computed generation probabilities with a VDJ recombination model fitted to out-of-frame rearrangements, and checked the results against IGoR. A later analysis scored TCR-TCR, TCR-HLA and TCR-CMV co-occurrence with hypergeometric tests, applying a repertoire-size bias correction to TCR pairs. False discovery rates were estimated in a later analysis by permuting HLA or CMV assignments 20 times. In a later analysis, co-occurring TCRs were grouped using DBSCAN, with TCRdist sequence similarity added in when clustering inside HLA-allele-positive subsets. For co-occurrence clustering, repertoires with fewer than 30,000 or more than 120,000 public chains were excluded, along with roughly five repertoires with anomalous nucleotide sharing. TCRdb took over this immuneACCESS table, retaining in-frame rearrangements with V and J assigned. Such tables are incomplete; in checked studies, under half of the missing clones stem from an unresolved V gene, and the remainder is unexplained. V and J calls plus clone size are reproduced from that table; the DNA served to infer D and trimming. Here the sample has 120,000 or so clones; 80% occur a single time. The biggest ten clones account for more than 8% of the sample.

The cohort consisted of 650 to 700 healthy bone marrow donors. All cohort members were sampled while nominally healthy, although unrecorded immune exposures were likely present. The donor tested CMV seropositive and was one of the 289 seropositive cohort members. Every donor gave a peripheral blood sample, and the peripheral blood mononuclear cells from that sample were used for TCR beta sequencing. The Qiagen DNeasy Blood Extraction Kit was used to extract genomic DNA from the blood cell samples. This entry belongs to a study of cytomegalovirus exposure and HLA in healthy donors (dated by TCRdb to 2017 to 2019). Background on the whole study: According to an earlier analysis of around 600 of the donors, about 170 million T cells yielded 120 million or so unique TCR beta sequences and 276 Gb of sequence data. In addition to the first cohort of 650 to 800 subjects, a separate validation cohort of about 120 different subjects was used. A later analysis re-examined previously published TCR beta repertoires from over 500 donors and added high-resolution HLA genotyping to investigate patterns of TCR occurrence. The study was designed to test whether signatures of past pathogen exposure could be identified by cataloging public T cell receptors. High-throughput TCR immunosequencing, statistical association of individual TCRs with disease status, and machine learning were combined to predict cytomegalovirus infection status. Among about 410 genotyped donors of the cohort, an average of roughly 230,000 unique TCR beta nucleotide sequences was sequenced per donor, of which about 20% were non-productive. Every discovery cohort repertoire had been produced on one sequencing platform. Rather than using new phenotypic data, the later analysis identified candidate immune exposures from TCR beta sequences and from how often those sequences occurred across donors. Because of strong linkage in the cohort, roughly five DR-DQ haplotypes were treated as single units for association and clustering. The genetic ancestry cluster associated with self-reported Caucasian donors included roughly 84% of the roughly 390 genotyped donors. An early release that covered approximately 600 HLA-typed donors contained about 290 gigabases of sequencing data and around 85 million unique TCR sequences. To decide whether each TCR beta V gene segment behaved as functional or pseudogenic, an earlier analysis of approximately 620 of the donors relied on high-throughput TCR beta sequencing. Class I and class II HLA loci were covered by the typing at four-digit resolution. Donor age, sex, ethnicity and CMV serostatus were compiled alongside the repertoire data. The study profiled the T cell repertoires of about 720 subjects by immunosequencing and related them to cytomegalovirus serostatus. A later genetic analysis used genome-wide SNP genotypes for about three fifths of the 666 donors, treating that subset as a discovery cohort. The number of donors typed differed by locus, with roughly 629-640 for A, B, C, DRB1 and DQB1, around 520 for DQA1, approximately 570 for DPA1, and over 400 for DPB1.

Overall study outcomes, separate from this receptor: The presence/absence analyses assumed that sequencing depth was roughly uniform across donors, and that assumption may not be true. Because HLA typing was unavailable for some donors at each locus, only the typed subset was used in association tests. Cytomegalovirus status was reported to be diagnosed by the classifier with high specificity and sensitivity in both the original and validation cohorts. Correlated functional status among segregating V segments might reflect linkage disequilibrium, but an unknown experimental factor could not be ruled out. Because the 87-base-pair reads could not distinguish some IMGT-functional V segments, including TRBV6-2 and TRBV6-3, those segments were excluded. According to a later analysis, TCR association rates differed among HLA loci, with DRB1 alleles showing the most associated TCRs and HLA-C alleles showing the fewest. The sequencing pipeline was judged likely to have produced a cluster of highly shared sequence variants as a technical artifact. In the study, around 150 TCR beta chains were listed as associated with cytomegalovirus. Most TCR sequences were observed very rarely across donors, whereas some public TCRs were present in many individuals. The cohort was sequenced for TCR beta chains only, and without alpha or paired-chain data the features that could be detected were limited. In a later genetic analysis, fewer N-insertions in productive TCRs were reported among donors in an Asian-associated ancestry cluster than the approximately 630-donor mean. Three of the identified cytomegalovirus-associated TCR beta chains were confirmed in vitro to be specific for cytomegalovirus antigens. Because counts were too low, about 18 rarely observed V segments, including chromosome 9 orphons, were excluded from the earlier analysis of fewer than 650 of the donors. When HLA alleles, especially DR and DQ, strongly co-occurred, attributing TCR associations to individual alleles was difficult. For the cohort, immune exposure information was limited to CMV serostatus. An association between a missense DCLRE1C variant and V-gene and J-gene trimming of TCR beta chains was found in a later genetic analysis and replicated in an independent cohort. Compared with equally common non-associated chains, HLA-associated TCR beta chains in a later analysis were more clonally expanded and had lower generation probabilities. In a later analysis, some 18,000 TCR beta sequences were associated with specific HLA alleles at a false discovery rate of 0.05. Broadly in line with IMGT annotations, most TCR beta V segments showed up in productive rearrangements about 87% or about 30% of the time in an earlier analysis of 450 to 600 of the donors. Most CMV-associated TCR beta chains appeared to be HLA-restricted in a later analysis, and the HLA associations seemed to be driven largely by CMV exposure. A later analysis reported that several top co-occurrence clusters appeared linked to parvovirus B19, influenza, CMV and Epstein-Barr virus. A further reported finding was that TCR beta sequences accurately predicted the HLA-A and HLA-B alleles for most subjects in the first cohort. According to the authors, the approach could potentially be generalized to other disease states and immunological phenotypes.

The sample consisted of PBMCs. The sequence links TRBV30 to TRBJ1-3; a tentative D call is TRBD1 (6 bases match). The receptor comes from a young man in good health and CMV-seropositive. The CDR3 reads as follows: CAVQGHSGNTIYF. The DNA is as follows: TGTGCCGTGCAGGGACACTCTGGAAACACCATATATTTT.